The 28 T cell receptor beta chains in this list originate from one sample, sequenced in a study of molecular identifiers for immune sequencing clone quantification. TCRdb itself ran the PCR reads through MiXCR, one entry per CDR3 protein. The sample includes some 11,000 distinct CDR3 sequences, approximately 15% of them seen just once. Sequencing was carried out using naive CD8+ T cells from blood, with Jurkat cell RNA spiked in. The subset was: FACS-sorted CD8+CD4-CCR7+CD45RA+ naive T cells. The receptor source for this set is a human donor in good health. Some libraries in this study had Jurkat cell RNA spiked in.

By frequency in the sample, this clonotype is medium-sized. The J gene is TRBJ2-7, the V gene TRBV6-5; weak D call: TRBD1 (5 bases). V was shortened by 2 bases and J by 6 bases, with 11 bases between the two germline ends. This CDR3 has 13 residues. CDR1 is MNHEY, CDR2 SVGAGI, per germline. CDR3 amino acids: CASSYQGLGEQYF. The DNA of the CDR3 is TGTGCCAGCAGTTACCAGGGTCTGGGCGAGCAGTACTTC.

This clonotype is labeled medium-sized. The chain combines TRBV11-2 with TRBJ1-4; D gene ambiguous. Per germline, CDR1 SGHAT and CDR2 FQNNGV. Trimming pared 6 bases from V and 0 bases from J, leaving 11 bases between. This CDR3 comprises 15 residues. The CDR3 reads CASRRMGTTNEKLFF. The CDR3 region has the DNA TGTGCCAGCAGACGAATGGGTACAACTAATGAAAAACTGTTTTTT.

The table lists this clonotype with many counts. The chain joins TRBV14 to TRBJ1-4; the match to TRBD1 covers 7 bases. V was pared by 4 bases and J by 7 bases, with 15 bases of the junction left unmatched. The CDR3 is 17 amino acids. CDR1 SGHDN and CDR2 FVKESK come from the germline V gene. The CDR3 loop is CASSRTTGFLAREKLFF. CDR3 sequence (DNA): TGTGCCAGCAGCCGGACGACAGGGTTTCTGGCCCGTGAAAAACTGTTTTTT.

This clonotype was seen many times. The rearrangement links TRBV19 to TRBJ2-3; D perhaps matches TRBD1 (5 bases). CDR1 is LNHDA, CDR2 SQIVND, per germline (reference sequence). With 1 base removed from V and 6 bases from J, the gap between germline ends came to 14 bases. The CDR3 runs to 15 residues. The DNA for the CDR3 is TGTGCCAGTAGTATAGGGGGCTCAGCACATGATACGCAGTATTTT. It translates to CASSIGGSAHDTQYF.

This clonotype is medium-sized by share. The chain carries TRBV7-8 and TRBJ2-3; no clear D gene. Germline V CDR1 and CDR2: SGHVS, FQNEAQ. Trimming removed 5 bases at V and 2 bases at J, with 8 bases between. CDR3 length: 13 amino acids. In nucleotides, the CDR3 is TGTGCCAGCAGCGTAAACCCCACAGATACGCAGTATTTT. Protein sequence: CASSVNPTDTQYF.

Many counts were recorded for this clonotype. J is TRBJ2-7 and V is TRBV7-2; 7 bases are a match to TRBD2. CDR1 is SGHTA and CDR2 is FQGNSA in the germline V gene. CDR3 length: 18 residues. V trimming: 3 bases; J trimming: 3 bases; junction bases outside the gene matches: 17. DNA of the CDR3: TGTGCCAGCAGCTTTGCCGACGGGGGGACTCCCAGAGACTACGAGCAGTACTTC. This translates into CASSFADGGTPRDYEQYF.

In this sample, this clonotype turned up many times. The chain carries TRBV19 and TRBJ1-2; tentatively, D is TRBD1 (5 bases). The CDR3 runs 15 residues. With 6 bases removed from V and 8 bases from J, the gap between germline ends came to 22 bases. Germline V CDR1 and CDR2: LNHDA, SQIVND (reference sequence). CDR3 nucleotide sequence: TGTGCCAGTAGACCGTTCCGGGACGCGGTCGTCGGCTACACCTTC. Translation: CASRPFRDAVVGYTF. The full variable domain, in which reference TRBV19 and TRBJ1-2 provide the parts outside the CDR3, is DGGITQSPKYLFRKEGQNVTLSCEQNLNHDAMYWYRQDPGQGLRLIYYSQIVNDFQKGDIAEGYSVSREKKESFPLTVTSAQKNPTAFYLCASRPFRDAVVGYTFGSGTRLTVV.

The chain joins TRBV6-1 to TRBJ2-1; D not resolved. CDR1 is MNHNS and CDR2 is SASEGT in the germline V gene. The CDR3 loop spans 11 amino acids. Between the trimmed V and J ends, which lost 2 bases and 6 bases, there was a span of 2 bases. CDR3 amino acids: CASSEFNEQFF. The CDR3, as DNA: TGTGCCAGCAGTGAATTCAATGAGCAGTTCTTC.

The CDR3 nucleotides are TGTGCCAGCGCGGGACTAGCGGGAGGAGGGGGCACAGATACGCAGTATTTT. Translated: CASAGLAGGGGTDTQYF. The rearrangement links TRBV27 to TRBJ2-3, with TRBD2 matching over 15 bases. CDR3 length: 17 residues. The trim removed 8 bases at V and 1 base at J, leaving 7 bases unmatched. CDR1 and CDR2 (germline): MNHEY, SMNVEV (reference sequence).

This clonotype was recorded a few times. A much larger clone differs from this one at a single base, so this may be a read error. The CDR3 ends on some other residue instead of the conserved phenylalanine or tryptophan, so this is likely a read error. The genes are TRBV3-1 and TRBJ1-3; D uncertain. CDR1 and CDR2 from the germline V gene are LGHDT and YNNKEL (reference sequence). V was shortened by 4 bases and J by 3 bases, with 7 bases between the two germline ends. CDR3 length: 13 amino acids. This CDR3 is CASSRLGGNTIYS. The DNA for the CDR3 is TGTGCCAGCAGCCGGCTTGGTGGAAACACCATATATTCT.

For this clonotype: This may stem from a read error, because a much larger clone lies one nucleotide away. The V gene is TRBV12-3 or TRBV12-4, the J gene TRBJ1-1; a weak D match, TRBD1 (5 bases). The CDR3 is made up of 14 amino acids. Trimming cost V 3 bases and J 7 bases, with 15 bases left between them. CDR3 nucleotides: TGTGCCAGCAGTTTTTCGGGGGGGAGCATTGAAGCTTTCTTT. Translation gives CASSFSGGSIEAFF.

This clonotype is medium-sized. The chain has TRBV7-9 and TRBJ1-1; D is undetermined. The CDR3 sequence is 13 residues long. The V end lost 4 bases, the J end lost 7 bases, and 13 bases lay between the germline ends. Germline V CDR1 and CDR2: SEHNR, FQNEAQ (reference sequence). The CDR3 DNA reads as TGTGCCAGCAGCTGGGGAGACGGATATGAAGCTTTCTTT. Residues: CASSWGDGYEAFF.

In its sample, this clonotype is medium-sized (0.01 to 0.1%). The chain recombines TRBV10-3 with TRBJ2-7; D may correspond to TRBD1 or TRBD2 (5 bases each). CDR3 length: 15 amino acids. Trimming shortened V by 2 bases and J by 0 bases, and 11 bases separated the two germline ends. Germline values: CDR1 ENHRY, CDR2 SYGVKD. The CDR3 protein is CAISETGPGSYEQYF. The CDR3 DNA reads as TGTGCCATCAGTGAGACGGGGCCAGGCTCCTACGAGCAGTACTTC.

Regarding this clonotype: One end of the junction varies from germline; a read error may be responsible. The CDR3 sequence: CAGSFSEGGGFF. In nucleotides, the CDR3 is TGTGCCGGCAGTTTTAGTGAAGGAGGGGGGTTCTTC. V and J are TRBV12-3 or TRBV12-4 and TRBJ2-1; the D call may be TRBD1 or TRBD2 (6 bases each). There are 12 residues in the CDR3.

Many counts were recorded for this clonotype. The chain uses TRBV11-3 and TRBJ2-1, with no clear D. Germline V gives CDR1 SGHNT, CDR2 YENEEA. The CDR3 contains 13 residues. Trimming shortened V by 4 bases and J by 9 bases, and 13 bases separated the two germline ends. CDR3 protein: CASSYGSFGEQFF. As DNA, the CDR3 is TGTGCCAGCAGCTATGGGTCTTTTGGTGAGCAGTTCTTC.

By its share, this clonotype is medium-sized (0.01 to 0.1%). The V and J genes are TRBV19 and TRBJ2-7; the match to TRBD1 covers 9 bases. This CDR3 region has 14 residues. CDR1 LNHDA and CDR2 SQIVND come from the germline V gene (reference sequence). V was clipped by 5 bases and J by 4 bases; unmatched bases: 6. CDR3 amino acids: CASSPGQGPYEQYF. The CDR3 DNA reads TGTGCCAGTAGTCCGGGACAGGGCCCTTACGAGCAGTACTTC.

By sample share, this clonotype is medium-sized. This chain links TRBV29-1 with TRBJ2-2, with TRBD1 as a possible D gene (6 bases). The CDR3 contains 13 residues. Germline lookup yields CDR1 SQVTM and CDR2 ANQGSEA. Trimming shortened V by 4 bases and J by 1 base, and 7 bases separated the two germline ends. Written as DNA, the CDR3 is TGCAGCGTTGGACAGGAGAACACCGGGGAGCTGTTTTTT. Translation: CSVGQENTGELFF.

By frequency in the sample, this clonotype is medium-sized. V and J are TRBV9 and TRBJ2-2; no definite D call. V dropped 0 bases and J dropped 0 bases, with 9 bases sitting between them. Germline CDR1 SGDLS, CDR2 YYNGEE. CDR3 size: 16 residues. CDR3: CASSVEVPTNTGELFF. CDR3 nucleotides: TGTGCCAGCAGCGTAGAGGTCCCCACGAACACCGGGGAGCTGTTTTTT.

In this sample, this clonotype turned up once. A single base separates this from a much larger clone, so it may be a read error. The gene calls are TRBV11-2 and TRBJ1-4; D may be TRBD1 (6 bases). Per germline, CDR1 SGHAT and CDR2 FQNNGV. CDR3 length equals 14 residues. CDR3 sequence (DNA): TGTGCCAGCGGCTTAGGGACACCAAATGAAAAACTGTTTTTT. Amino acids: CASGLGTPNEKLFF.

J is TRBJ2-7 and V is TRBV6-5; possibly TRBD1 for D (5 bases). This CDR3 spans 14 amino acids. The V gene lost 2 bases and the J gene lost 2 bases, with 10 bases spanning the gap. Germline V gene lookup returns CDR1 MNHEY and CDR2 SVGAGI. CDR3 DNA: TGTGCCAGCAGTTACCGGCAGGGCCCCTACGAGCAGTACTTC. Translated, it gives CASSYRQGPYEQYF.

Within the sample, this clonotype is medium-sized (0.01 to 0.1%). V gene TRBV29-1 combines with J gene TRBJ2-2, with a possible D match to TRBD1 (6 bases). The CDR3 contains 15 residues. Deletions cut 3 bases from V and 0 bases from J, with 11 bases between. Germline CDR1 SQVTM, CDR2 ANQGSEA. CDR3 protein: CSVEAGTTNTGELFF. The CDR3 DNA reads TGCAGCGTTGAGGCCGGGACAACGAACACCGGGGAGCTGTTTTTT.

This clonotype was detected ten times or more. The V and J genes are TRBV12-3 or TRBV12-4 and TRBJ2-3; D is possibly TRBD2 (5 bases). This CDR3 has 12 residues. Trimming took 6 bases from V and 8 from J, leaving 12 bases between them. CDR3 residues: CASSSGLGTQYF. The CDR3 DNA reads as TGTGCCAGCAGCTCCGGACTTGGTACGCAGTATTTT.

Comment on this clonotype: Mismatch with germline at one junction end may stem from a read error. The chain employs TRBV6-5 and TRBJ1-1; no definite D call. The germline V gene has CDR1 MNHEY and CDR2 SVGAGI. This CDR3 spans 16 amino acids. CDR3 loop: CASGYGRPRSNTEAFF. The CDR3 nucleotides read TGTGCCAGCGGTTACGGTCGACCGAGATCTAACACTGAAGCTTTCTTT.

The chain couples TRBV5-4 to TRBJ2-7, with 7 bases lining up with TRBD2. Trimming cost V 0 bases and J 3 bases; bases outside gene matches: 9. The CDR3 has 16 residues. From germline, CDR1 is SGHNT and CDR2 YYREEE (reference sequence). CDR3 nucleotides: TGTGCCAGCAGCTTGGGGCTAGCGGTGTTGGACTACGAGCAGTACTTC. Protein: CASSLGLAVLDYEQYF.

The chain is built from TRBV18 and TRBJ2-2; no clear D gene. Germline values: CDR1 KGHSH, CDR2 LQKENI. The CDR3 is 13 amino acids. V was cut by 2 bases and J by 4 bases, with 5 bases left in between. The CDR3 nucleotides are TGTGCCAGCTCACCAGGACCCACCGGGGAGCTGTTTTTT. It specifies CASSPGPTGELFF.

This clonotype has a count of ten or more. The genes are TRBV7-8 and TRBJ2-1, with TRBD2 identical over 11 bases. This CDR3 is built from 15 residues. Germline V gives CDR1 SGHVS, CDR2 FQNEAQ. The V gene end was trimmed by 5 bases and the J gene end by 8 bases; junction bases not matched to a gene: 8. CDR3 DNA sequence: TGTGCCAGCAGCCTTCTGACTAGCGGGATGTATGAGCAGTTCTTC. Its protein is CASSLLTSGMYEQFF.

To note about this clonotype: This may stem from a read error, because a much larger clone lies one nucleotide away. The CDR3 carries no conserved terminal phenylalanine or tryptophan, so it likely arises from a read error. The V gene is TRBV4-1, the J gene TRBJ2-7; TRBD2 matches at 13 bases. CDR1 is MGHRA, CDR2 YSYEKL, per germline. The CDR3 is 15 residues long. J was trimmed by 2 bases and V by 4 bases; bases with no gene match: 2. CDR3 protein: CASSLTSGRAYEQYL. The DNA of the CDR3 is TGCGCCAGCAGCCTAACTAGCGGGAGGGCCTACGAGCAGTACCTC.

By share, this clonotype ranks as medium-sized. In nucleotides, the CDR3 is TGTGCCAGCAGCTCCTGGGACGAAGATACGCAGTATTTT. Its protein is CASSSWDEDTQYF. The J gene is TRBJ2-3, the V gene TRBV5-4, with D perhaps matching TRBD1 or TRBD2 (5 bases each). From germline, CDR1 is SGHNT and CDR2 YYREEE (reference sequence). CDR3 length: 13 amino acids. Trimming removed 3 bases at V and 5 bases at J, with 10 bases between. Based on the CDR3 plus reference TRBV5-4 and TRBJ2-3, the full variable domain is ETGVTQSPTHLIKTRGQQVTLRCSSQSGHNTVSWYQQALGQGPQFIFQYYREEENGRGNFPPRFSGLQFPNYSSELNVNALELDDSALYLCASSSWDEDTQYFGPGTRLTVL.